This record concerns one T cell receptor (beta chain) sequence. The entry originates in a study of shared clonotypes between healthy human individuals. Method: immunoSEQ multiplex PCR; TCRdb's copy keeps in-frame clones and lacks some. This table has about 1 million clones, around 75% appearing once. The V end was cut by 10 bases, the J end by 4 bases, with 17 bases between. The CDR3 runs 14 residues. Germline lookup yields CDR1 MNHEY and CDR2 SVGAGI. The J gene is TRBJ1-3, the V gene TRBV6-5; D remains unclear. Sequencing was performed on memory CD4+ T cells sorted from blood. Subset meaning: CD45RA-negative fraction. This TCR was sampled from a young man in good health. CDR3 protein: CATSSVGGGNTIYF. The CDR3 nucleotides are TGTGCCACTTCATCTGTTGGAGGGGGAAACACCATATATTTT.